Each of the 30 T cell receptor beta chains below was sequenced from the same sample in a study of T cells in Graves' hyperthyroidism and ophthalmopathy. RNA transcripts provided the source from which TCR beta CDR3 regions were amplified. HTBI primers were employed in a first-round RT-PCR of the TCR CDR3. Each CDR3 protein is one row after TCRdb ran MiXCR on the multiplex PCR reads. The sample has 560,000 or so distinct CDR3 sequences, 15% to 20% seen once. What was sequenced was blood. These receptors came from a man aged 40-49 years with Graves' ophthalmopathy.

This clonotype has at least ten counts. The chain joins TRBV7-9 to TRBJ1-1; no clear D. V was pared by 0 bases and J by 4 bases, with 12 bases between. The CDR3 spans 15 residues. Per germline, CDR1 SEHNR and CDR2 FQNEAQ (reference sequence). CDR3 residues: CASSLAPGMGTEAFF. The CDR3 DNA reads TGTGCCAGCAGCTTAGCGCCGGGAATGGGCACTGAAGCTTTCTTT. Together with reference TRBV7-9 and TRBJ1-1, the CDR3 gives the full variable domain: DTGVSQNPRHKITKRGQNVTFRCDPISEHNRLYWYRQTLGQGPEFLTYFQNEAQLEKSRLLSDRFSAERPKGSFSTLEIQRTEQGDSAMYLCASSLAPGMGTEAFFGQGTRLTVV.

About this clonotype: Lacking the conserved final phenylalanine or tryptophan, this CDR3 likely reflects a read error. The chain links TRBV20-1 to TRBJ2-2, with D unclear. CDR1 is DFQATT, CDR2 SNEGSKA, per germline (reference sequence). The CDR3 runs 16 residues. V lost 0 bases and J 0 bases, leaving 11 bases between the germline ends. The CDR3 here is CSARDLVQSNTGELFS. DNA of the CDR3: TGCAGTGCTAGAGATCTCGTTCAGTCGAACACCGGGGAGCTGTTTTCT.

This chain links TRBV9 with TRBJ2-2, with 7 bases fitting TRBD1. Germline CDR1 is SGDLS and CDR2 is YYNGEE. This CDR3 region has 19 residues. The V gene end was trimmed by 0 bases and the J gene end by 4 bases; junction bases not matched to a gene: 15. CDR3 nucleotide sequence: TGTGCCAGCAGCGTAGAGGGGACAGTACCCTGGGGTGGCACCGGGGAGCTGTTTTTT. The encoded protein is CASSVEGTVPWGGTGELFF. Full variable domain (missing parts from reference TRBV9 and TRBJ2-2): DSGVTQTPKHLITATGQRVTLRCSPRSGDLSVYWYQQSLDQGLQFLIQYYNGEERAKGNILERFSAQQFPDLHSELNLSSLELGDSALYFCASSVEGTVPWGGTGELFFGEGSRLTVL.

This clonotype was seen many times. The chain carries TRBV11-2 and TRBJ2-1, with D perhaps matching TRBD2 (5 bases). Looked up from germline, CDR1 is SGHAT and CDR2 is FQNNGV. Trimming shortened V by 5 bases and J by 4 bases, and 12 bases separated the two germline ends. CDR3 length: 14 residues. CDR3 sequence: CASSQLVFYNEQFF. The DNA of the CDR3 is TGTGCCAGCAGCCAACTAGTATTTTACAATGAGCAGTTCTTC.

This clonotype was seen repeatedly, ten times or more. The chain links TRBV2 to TRBJ1-5, with D possibly matching TRBD1 (6 bases). This CDR3 contains 13 residues. Trimming took off 11 bases at V and 3 bases at J, with 14 bases between the two ends. Germline V gives CDR1 SNHLY, CDR2 FYNNEI. The CDR3 reads CAFQRGINQPQHF. The DNA for the CDR3 is TGTGCCTTCCAGAGGGGGATCAATCAGCCCCAGCATTTT. The whole variable domain, remainder taken from reference TRBV2 and TRBJ1-5, is EPEVTQTPSHQVTQMGQEVILRCVPISNHLYFYWYRQILGQKVEFLVSFYNNEISEKSEIFDDQFSVERPDGSNFTLKIRSTKLEDSAMYFCAFQRGINQPQHFGDGTRLSIL.

The sample holds a few counts of this clonotype. The chain has TRBV28 and TRBJ1-1; 8 nucleotides align to TRBD1. V lost 2 bases and J lost 3; bases outside the gene matches: 5. CDR1 and CDR2 (germline): MDHEN, SYDVKM. This CDR3 region has 15 residues. CDR3 DNA: TGTGCCAGCAGTTTACTGACAGGGGAATACACTGAAGCTTTCTTT. It yields the protein CASSLLTGEYTEAFF.

V and J are TRBV9 and TRBJ2-5; D is ambiguous. The CDR3 spans 14 residues. Germline V lookup: CDR1 SGDLS, CDR2 YYNGEE. Deletions cut 0 bases from V and 4 bases from J, with 10 bases between. The CDR3 reads CASSVEGKVETQYF. CDR3 DNA: TGTGCCAGCAGCGTAGAGGGTAAGGTAGAGACCCAGTACTTC.

In its sample, this clonotype was seen many times. The chain combines TRBV7-8 with TRBJ2-5; D possibly corresponds to TRBD2 (5 bases). Germline V CDR1 and CDR2: SGHVS, FQNEAQ. The CDR3 runs 17 residues. V lost 1 base to trimming and J lost 0 bases, with 15 bases between them. CDR3 amino acids: CASSLGKAETYQETQYF. CDR3 sequence (DNA): TGTGCCAGCAGCTTAGGGAAAGCGGAGACGTACCAAGAGACCCAGTACTTC.

This clonotype showed up just a few times. This chain connects TRBV30 to TRBJ1-5; D unresolved. V lost 0 bases, J lost 3 bases, and 6 bases lay in between. The CDR3 extends over 13 amino acids. CDR1 GTSNPN and CDR2 SVGIG come from the germline V gene (reference sequence). CDR3: CAWSVQSNQPQHF. The CDR3 bases are TGTGCCTGGAGTGTTCAGTCCAATCAGCCCCAGCATTTT.

The table lists this clonotype with many counts. The V and J genes are TRBV12-3 or TRBV12-4 and TRBJ2-5; possible D gene TRBD1, 6 bases. Trimming took 3 bases from V and 5 from J, leaving 10 bases between them. The CDR3 has 13 residues. The CDR3 region has the DNA TGTGCCAGCAGTTTCGTCCAGGGGGAGACCCAGTACTTC. This encodes CASSFVQGETQYF.

This clonotype was observed a handful of times. Just one base apart from a much larger clone, this may be a read error. The genes are TRBV11-1 and TRBJ2-3; D gene ambiguous. Germline CDR1 SGHAT, CDR2 FQDESV (reference sequence). The CDR3 sequence is 12 residues long. Trimming shortened V by 6 bases and J by 4 bases, and 8 bases separated the two germline ends. The CDR3 is CASSAPADTQYF. The DNA of the CDR3 is TGTGCCAGCAGTGCCCCCGCAGATACGCAGTATTTT.

This clonotype was observed a handful of times. V usage is TRBV5-1 and J usage is TRBJ2-2, with a tentative D call TRBD2 (6 bases). The V end was cut by 2 bases, the J end by 3 bases, with 17 bases between. Germline lookup yields CDR1 SGHRS and CDR2 YFSETQ. This CDR3 region has 17 residues. CDR3: CASSFQGSGGDTGELFF. DNA of the CDR3: TGCGCCAGCAGCTTTCAGGGCTCCGGGGGAGACACCGGGGAGCTGTTTTTT.

This clonotype was recorded a few times. This chain links TRBV3-1 with TRBJ2-1; possibly TRBD1 for D (6 bases). The CDR3 contains 12 residues. The germline V and J ends were trimmed by 5 bases and 12 bases, with 14 bases remaining between them. The germline V gene has CDR1 LGHDT and CDR2 YNNKEL (reference sequence). CDR3 DNA sequence: TGTGCCAGCAGCTCCCAACAGGGACGGCAGTTCTTC. Residues: CASSSQQGRQFF.

This clonotype was observed a single time. The chain is built from TRBV9 and TRBJ1-1, with a weak D call TRBD1 (5 bases). CDR1 and CDR2 from the germline V gene are SGDLS and YYNGEE. The CDR3 is made up of 14 amino acids. Trimming cost V 4 bases and J 3 bases, with 13 bases left between them. The CDR3 spells CASSPGGGYTEAFF. In nucleotides, the CDR3 is TGTGCCAGCAGCCCGGGGGGGGGGTACACTGAAGCTTTCTTT.

The chain joins TRBV28 to TRBJ2-1, with a weak D call TRBD1 (5 bases). The CDR3 is 15 amino acids. Trimming stripped 3 bases from V and 4 bases from J, with 13 bases between. Germline CDR1 reads MDHEN; CDR2 reads SYDVKM. CDR3 sequence (DNA): TGTGCCAGCAGTTTGAGACAGTTAGTTTACAATGAGCAGTTCTTC. This gives the protein CASSLRQLVYNEQFF.

This clonotype showed up just a few times. The V and J genes are TRBV6-6 and TRBJ1-1; D is possibly TRBD1 (5 bases). Germline CDR1 reads MNHNY; CDR2 reads SVGAGI (reference sequence). CDR3 length: 13 amino acids. V lost 10 bases and J 1 base, leaving 13 bases between the germline ends. CDR3 DNA sequence: TGTGCCATCTCCCAGGGAGGGAACACTGAAGCTTTCTTT. This codes for CAISQGGNTEAFF.

This clonotype was counted ten times or more. The chain recombines TRBV5-1 with TRBJ2-1; possibly TRBD1 for D (5 bases). V lost 4 bases and J lost 1, with 12 bases in between. The CDR3 sequence is 15 residues long. CDR1 and CDR2 (germline): SGHRS, YFSETQ. The CDR3 region is CASSGKDTSYNEQFF. The CDR3 DNA follows: TGCGCCAGCAGCGGAAAGGACACATCCTACAATGAGCAGTTCTTC.

This clonotype was seen at least ten times. The rearrangement uses TRBV6-2 or TRBV6-3 and TRBJ1-5, with D hard to call. CDR3 size: 15 residues. Germline assignment: CDR1 MNHEY and CDR2 SVGEGT. The ends were cut back, 2 bases at V and 6 bases at J, with 14 bases in the middle. DNA for the CDR3: TGTGCCAGCAGTTACGGCGACATCGTCGCTCAGCCCCAGCATTTT. It encodes CASSYGDIVAQPQHF.

V and J are TRBV9 and TRBJ2-3; D tentatively fits TRBD1 or TRBD2 (7 bases each). Trimming cost V 4 bases and J 4 bases, with 16 bases left between them. Germline V gives CDR1 SGDLS, CDR2 YYNGEE. The CDR3 has 15 residues. CDR3 bases: TGTGCCAGCAGCCCCCAGGGGGGGCTCCCAGATACGCAGTATTTT. It translates to CASSPQGGLPDTQYF.

This clonotype was counted at least ten times. The chain joins TRBV7-8 to TRBJ1-2, with no clear D. CDR3 length equals 12 residues. Germline assignment: CDR1 SGHVS and CDR2 FQNEAQ. Trimming stripped 5 bases from V and 8 bases from J, with 12 bases between. In DNA form, the CDR3 reads TGTGCCAGCAGCCCCGGCCTCGCGGGCTACACCTTC. Translating gives CASSPGLAGYTF.

This clonotype was observed a handful of times. The V call is TRBV6-1, the J call TRBJ1-1; weak D call: TRBD1 (5 bases). V gave up 8 bases and J gave up 2 bases, with 18 bases separating them. Germline CDR1 and CDR2: MNHNS and SASEGT. The CDR3 covers 15 residues. CDR3 coding DNA: TGTGCCAGCGCCTCCGGGGGGAGGGAAAACACTGAAGCTTTCTTT. It yields the protein CASASGGRENTEAFF.

This clonotype was picked up a small number of times. The chain employs TRBV29-1 and TRBJ1-2; D remains unclear. The CDR3 consists of 15 residues. CDR1 is SQVTM, CDR2 ANQGSEA, per germline. V was pared by 3 bases and J by 1 base, with 15 bases between. The CDR3 is CSVDSTETLNYGYTF. For the CDR3, the DNA is TGCAGCGTTGATTCTACAGAAACACTTAACTATGGCTACACCTTC. Filled out from reference TRBV29-1 and TRBJ1-2, the complete variable domain reads SAVISQKPSRDICQRGTSLTIQCQVDSQVTMMFWYRQQPGQSLTLIATANQGSEATYESGFVIDKFPISRPNLTFSTLTVSNMSPEDSSIYLCSVDSTETLNYGYTFGSGTRLTVV.

This clonotype was counted ten times or more. The chain uses TRBV20-1 and TRBJ1-5; possible D gene TRBD1, 6 bases. In germline, CDR1 is DFQATT, CDR2 SNEGSKA (reference sequence). CDR3 length: 15 amino acids. V lost 6 bases, J lost 4 bases, and 19 bases lay in between. The CDR3 here is CSASGGLNWNQPQHF. DNA for the CDR3: TGCAGTGCCTCGGGGGGGCTGAATTGGAATCAGCCCCAGCATTTT.

This clonotype was detected ten times or more. The rearrangement uses TRBV7-8 and TRBJ1-1; D is undetermined. Germline-derived CDR1 and CDR2 are SGHVS and FQNEAQ. This CDR3 has 13 residues. V lost 1 base and J lost 4, with 7 bases in between. The DNA for the CDR3 is TGTGCCAGCAGCTTAGGTTTGGGCACTGAAGCTTTCTTT. Translated, it gives CASSLGLGTEAFF.

The genes are TRBV19 and TRBJ1-1; no reliable D call. Germline CDR1 and CDR2: LNHDA and SQIVND (reference sequence). The CDR3 has 16 amino acids. Deletions cut 9 bases from V and 0 bases from J, with 20 bases between. The CDR3 bases are TGTGCCAGCAGCCTCAGGAGAGTCCGTTTGAACACTGAAGCTTTCTTT. Translation gives CASSLRRVRLNTEAFF.

The chain joins TRBV6-2 or TRBV6-3 to TRBJ2-7; tentatively, D is TRBD2 (8 bases). The CDR3 covers 13 residues. Per the germline V gene, CDR1 is MNHEY and CDR2 is SVGEGT. Trimming stripped 11 bases from V and 2 bases from J, with 16 bases between. The CDR3 bases are TGTGCCTCGGGGGGGGACAGCACCTACGAGCAGTACTTC. As protein: CASGGDSTYEQYF.

This clonotype has just a few counts. The chain joins TRBV4-1 to TRBJ2-7, with D tentatively TRBD1 (6 bases). The CDR3 has 15 residues. Deletions cut 0 bases from V and 3 bases from J, with 12 bases between. The germline CDR1 and CDR2 sequences are MGHRA and YSYEKL. This CDR3 reads CASSQDRGRGYEQYF. In DNA form, the CDR3 reads TGCGCCAGCAGCCAAGATCGGGGCAGGGGCTACGAGCAGTACTTC.

The chain is built from TRBV4-1 and TRBJ2-3, with a tentative D call TRBD2 (6 bases). CDR1 and CDR2 from the germline V gene are MGHRA and YSYEKL. V shed 2 bases and J shed 1 base, with 10 bases lying between them. CDR3 length: 15 residues. The CDR3 sequence: CASSQWRGGTDTQYF. The CDR3 DNA reads as TGCGCCAGCAGCCAATGGCGGGGCGGCACAGATACGCAGTATTTT.

The chain recombines TRBV10-3 with TRBJ1-2; no firm D call. Trimming left V 7 bases short and J 4 bases short, with 13 bases between. The CDR3 is made up of 13 amino acids. Germline values: CDR1 ENHRY, CDR2 SYGVKD. The CDR3 loop reads CAIKQVWSYGYTF. CDR3 nucleotides: TGTGCCATCAAGCAGGTTTGGAGCTATGGCTACACCTTC.

The rearrangement uses TRBV29-1 and TRBJ2-7; 10 nucleotides line up with TRBD1. Germline assignment: CDR1 SQVTM and CDR2 ANQGSEA. Trimming took 6 bases from V and 5 from J; bases not matched to a gene: 10. CDR3 length: 14 amino acids. In nucleotides, the CDR3 is TGCAGCGTCAGAAGAGGGACAGGGGTGGACGAGCAGTACTTC. Amino acid sequence: CSVRRGTGVDEQYF.